Each of the 16 T cell receptor beta chains below was sequenced from the same sample in a study of shared clonotypes between healthy human individuals. Naive CD8 cells were CD45RO-negative, positively selected for CCR7, excluding terminally differentiated effector memory CD45RA+ cells. Libraries were prepared by immunoSEQ multiplex PCR; TCRdb keeps only in-frame clonotypes and omits some of them. The sample includes about 2.1 million clones, around 93% seen only once; the top ten take 1.5% to 2%. Input material: naive CD8+ T cells from PBMCs. Source of these receptors: a man aged 18 to 35 in good health. Some clones in this sample may be carry-over from other donors' samples.

This chain uses TRBV15 with TRBJ2-6; D uncertain. The CDR3 length is 11 residues. CDR1 LNHNV and CDR2 YYDKDF come from the germline V gene (reference sequence). V dropped 6 bases and J dropped 8 bases, with 5 bases sitting between them. The DNA for the CDR3 is TGTGCCACCAGGGGGTCCAACGTCCTGACTTTC. Translating it yields CATRGSNVLTF.

The chain recombines TRBV14 with TRBJ1-2; 10 bases line up with TRBD1. CDR3 size: 15 residues. Looked up from germline, CDR1 is SGHDN and CDR2 is FVKESK. V gave up 4 bases and J gave up 3 bases; unmatched junction bases: 5. The CDR3 here is CASSLGQGVYYGYTF. Here the CDR3 DNA reads TGTGCCAGCAGCCTCGGACAGGGGGTTTACTATGGCTACACCTTC.

The chain combines TRBV19 with TRBJ1-5; the match to TRBD1 covers 10 bases. Germline assignment: CDR1 LNHDA and CDR2 SQIVND (reference sequence). Trimming at V came to 10 bases and at J to 3 bases, leaving 18 bases not matched to a gene. The CDR3 contains 18 residues. DNA of the CDR3: TGTGCCACCAACTCCCGGGACAGGGGCCTAACCCACAATCAGCCCCAGCATTTT. Its translation is CATNSRDRGLTHNQPQHF.

In DNA, the CDR3 is TGCGCCAGCAGCTTGGGGGACTGGCTGCGAAATTACAATGAGCAGTTCTTC. Protein: CASSLGDWLRNYNEQFF. V and J are TRBV5-1 and TRBJ2-1; tentative D call: TRBD2 (6 bases). Per the germline V gene, CDR1 is SGHRS and CDR2 is YFSETQ. The CDR3 covers 17 residues. V was clipped by 0 bases and J by 4 bases, with 17 bases between them.

The J gene is TRBJ2-7, the V gene TRBV7-9; 7 bases fit TRBD2. V was pared by 5 bases and J by 3 bases, with 13 bases of the junction left unmatched. The CDR3 is made up of 16 amino acids. Germline assignment: CDR1 SEHNR and CDR2 FQNEAQ (reference sequence). The CDR3 reads CASSPSGGSGLYEQYF. The CDR3 nucleotides are TGTGCCAGCAGCCCGTCCGGCGGGAGCGGGCTCTACGAGCAGTACTTC.

The chain links TRBV29-1 to TRBJ1-2; D is possibly TRBD1 (5 bases). The CDR3 consists of 14 residues. Trimming removed 4 bases at V and 4 bases at J, with 16 bases between. Germline-derived CDR1 and CDR2 are SQVTM and ANQGSEA. The DNA for the CDR3 is TGCAGCGTTGGTTCCGGGGCCCTGGGCTATGGCTACACCTTC. Protein sequence: CSVGSGALGYGYTF.

Note on this clone: In the same sample, other DNA sequences code for this CDR3. The genes are TRBV27 and TRBJ2-6, with D perhaps given as TRBD1 or TRBD2 (5 bases each). Germline V gene lookup returns CDR1 MNHEY and CDR2 SMNVEV (reference sequence). The CDR3 totals 15 residues. Trimming shortened V by 3 bases and J by 1 base, and 7 bases separated the two germline ends. This CDR3 reads CASSLRGSGANVLTF. The CDR3 DNA reads as TGTGCCAGCAGTTTGAGGGGATCTGGGGCCAACGTCCTGACTTTC.

The J gene is TRBJ2-2, the V gene TRBV28; perhaps TRBD1 as D (6 bases). Germline loops: CDR1 MDHEN, CDR2 SYDVKM. This CDR3 is built from 17 residues. The V gene lost 10 bases and the J gene lost 0 bases, with 21 bases spanning the gap. CDR3 sequence: CATNSRGGSPNTGELFF. DNA for the CDR3: TGTGCCACCAACTCGCGTGGGGGCTCCCCGAACACCGGGGAGCTGTTTTTT.

The chain recombines TRBV28 with TRBJ2-5; a weak D match, TRBD2 (5 bases). Germline assignment: CDR1 MDHEN and CDR2 SYDVKM. This CDR3 is built from 14 residues. Trimming removed 3 bases at V and 1 base at J, with 9 bases between. CDR3: CASSLFRGQETQYF. The CDR3 DNA reads TGTGCCAGCAGTTTGTTCCGGGGCCAAGAGACCCAGTACTTC.

This clone was recorded once. The chain carries TRBV4-3 and TRBJ2-5; D perhaps matches TRBD2 (5 bases). The CDR3 is 17 residues long. Trimming cost V 0 bases and J 2 bases, with 16 bases left between them. The germline CDR1 and CDR2 sequences are LGHNA and YSLEER. The CDR3 spells CASSQDWRRTDQETQYF. The DNA for the CDR3 is TGCGCCAGCAGCCAAGATTGGCGCAGGACTGATCAAGAGACCCAGTACTTC.

The chain uses TRBV28 and TRBJ1-2, with D unclear. In germline, CDR1 is MDHEN, CDR2 SYDVKM. The V end lost 4 bases, the J end lost 8 bases, and 11 bases lay between the germline ends. CDR3 size: 12 residues. CDR3 sequence (DNA): TGTGCCAGCAGTTCCGGGGAGGGCGGCTACACCTTC. Its translation: CASSSGEGGYTF.

This clone appeared a single time. J is TRBJ1-1 and V is TRBV7-9, with D unclear. V was pared by 3 bases and J by 1 base, with 12 bases between. The CDR3 runs to 15 residues. Germline lookup yields CDR1 SEHNR and CDR2 FQNEAQ (reference sequence). In DNA form, the CDR3 reads TGTGCCAGCAGCTTGGCGGTTGGAGCGAACACTGAAGCTTTCTTT. Translation: CASSLAVGANTEAFF.

The chain recombines TRBV15 with TRBJ1-5; 7 bases line up with TRBD1. The V and J ends lost 4 bases and 4 bases, in that order; junction bases with no gene match: 22. The CDR3 runs to 20 residues. Germline V gene sequence: CDR1 LNHNV, CDR2 YYDKDF (reference sequence). The CDR3 bases are TGTGCCACCAGCATTCACACACTAAGGGACAGCCCGGTTCCGAATCAGCCCCAGCATTTT. This encodes CATSIHTLRDSPVPNQPQHF.

The chain has TRBV5-6 and TRBJ2-3, with 11 nucleotides matching TRBD1. The CDR3 covers 17 residues. CDR1 and CDR2 (germline): SGHDT, YYEEEE. J was trimmed by 1 base and V by 4 bases; bases with no gene match: 8. In DNA form, the CDR3 reads TGTGCCAGCAGCACCTGGACAGGGGGCGTTGGCACAGATACGCAGTATTTT. Translation gives CASSTWTGGVGTDTQYF.

This clone was detected once. The same CDR3 is also encoded by other DNA sequences in this sample. The V gene is TRBV29-1, the J gene TRBJ2-7; 9 bases match TRBD1. V lost 4 bases, J lost 7 bases, and 2 bases stayed unmatched. The CDR3 consists of 11 residues. The germline V gene encodes CDR1 SQVTM and CDR2 ANQGSEA. CDR3 protein: CSVATGGEQYF. The CDR3 DNA reads as TGCAGCGTTGCGACAGGGGGGGAGCAGTACTTC.

This clone has only one observation. Other DNA sequences in the sample encode the same CDR3. This sequence joins TRBV28 and TRBJ2-5; no reliable D call. The germline V and J ends were trimmed by 7 bases and 3 bases, with 6 bases remaining between them. This CDR3 region has 11 residues. Germline values: CDR1 MDHEN, CDR2 SYDVKM. The CDR3 coding sequence is TGTGCCAGCAACCGGGAAGAGACCCAGTACTTC. Protein sequence: CASNREETQYF.